Following are 28 T cell receptor beta chains from one sample sequenced in a study of blood T cell repertoires in COVID-19. TCRdb keeps only in-frame clones here, not all; method: immunoSEQ multiplex PCR. In the table there are just over 300,000 clones, under 90% of which are singletons. Sequences were obtained from peripheral blood. The receptor set was obtained from a woman in her 30s with COVID-19, enrolled during active disease.

This clone was recorded once. The chain employs TRBV11-3 and TRBJ2-7; D is possibly TRBD2 (7 bases). The CDR3 length is 15 residues. Looked up from germline, CDR1 is SGHNT and CDR2 is YENEEA. The V end was cut by 5 bases, the J end by 4 bases, with 18 bases between. In DNA form, the CDR3 reads TGTGCCAGCAGCCTCGTTGGCGGGGGCGAATACGAGCAGTACTTC. Its protein product is CASSLVGGGEYEQYF.

This rearrangement joins TRBV29-1 to TRBJ2-1; 11 positions match TRBD2. This CDR3 is built from 16 residues. The V gene end was trimmed by 8 bases and the J gene end by 6 bases; junction bases not matched to a gene: 15. Germline V lookup: CDR1 SQVTM, CDR2 ANQGSEA. The CDR3: CSTQKVSGGVSNEQFF. The CDR3 bases are TGCAGCACACAGAAGGTTAGCGGGGGGGTTTCCAATGAGCAGTTCTTC.

The V gene is TRBV5-4, the J gene TRBJ1-2, with D uncertain. V dropped 4 bases and J dropped 6 bases, with 16 bases sitting between them. Germline V gene data show CDR1 as SGHNT and CDR2 as YYREEE (reference sequence). The CDR3 length is 14 residues. The CDR3 DNA sequence: TGTGCCAGCAGCGGTATGTCAGATTTGCATGGCTACACCTTC. Its translation is CASSGMSDLHGYTF. The whole variable domain, remainder taken from reference TRBV5-4 and TRBJ1-2, is ETGVTQSPTHLIKTRGQQVTLRCSSQSGHNTVSWYQQALGQGPQFIFQYYREEENGRGNFPPRFSGLQFPNYSSELNVNALELDDSALYLCASSGMSDLHGYTFGSGTRLTVV.

V usage is TRBV7-2 and J usage is TRBJ2-3; D ambiguous. V was trimmed by 7 bases and J by 0 bases, leaving 14 bases between them. Per germline, CDR1 SGHTA and CDR2 FQGNSA. The CDR3 is 15 residues long. The chain's CDR3 is CASKGGGTSTDTQYF. In DNA form, the CDR3 reads TGTGCCAGCAAAGGTGGCGGTACTAGCACAGATACGCAGTATTTT.

In this sample, this clone turned up once. The rearrangement uses TRBV11-3 and TRBJ1-1; D is possibly TRBD1 (6 bases). Trimming removed 3 bases from V and 6 bases from J, with 8 bases in between. The CDR3 has 12 residues. Germline V CDR1 and CDR2: SGHNT, YENEEA. The CDR3 DNA sequence: TGTGCCAGCAGCTTGTACAGGGCTGAAGCTTTCTTT. Amino acid sequence: CASSLYRAEAFF.

The chain links TRBV6-1 to TRBJ1-5; unclear D gene. The CDR3 is made up of 16 amino acids. CDR1 is MNHNS and CDR2 is SASEGT in the germline V gene. V was clipped by 3 bases and J by 0 bases, with 12 bases between them. The CDR3 here is CASSDQPGDSNQPQHF. The DNA of the CDR3 is TGTGCCAGCAGTGACCAGCCAGGTGATAGCAATCAGCCCCAGCATTTT.

This clone has more than one count but fewer than ten. Other DNA variants within this sample encode the same CDR3. CDR3 coding DNA: TGTGCCAGCAGCGGTACAGGGCTTTCTGGAAACACCATATATTTT. It encodes CASSGTGLSGNTIYF. The gene calls are TRBV9 and TRBJ1-3; D perhaps matches TRBD1 (6 bases). The ends were cut back, 3 bases at V and 1 base at J, with 11 bases in the middle. CDR3 length: 15 residues. Germline loops: CDR1 SGDLS, CDR2 YYNGEE.

The gene calls are TRBV5-1 and TRBJ2-7; 11 nucleotides align to TRBD2. Germline loops: CDR1 SGHRS, CDR2 YFSETQ. The CDR3 spans 14 residues. Trimming cost V 4 bases and J 5 bases; bases outside gene matches: 5. The CDR3 here is CASSDGTSGDEQYF. CDR3 nucleotide sequence: TGCGCCAGCAGCGATGGGACTAGCGGTGACGAGCAGTACTTC.

With regard to this clone: Its ends do not fully match the called genes, so a read error is possible. CDR3 sequence reads: CASSLGGLQETQYF. The CDR3, as DNA: TGTGCCAGCAGCCTAGGGGGACTACAAGAGACCCAGTACTTC. The rearrangement uses TRBV13 and TRBJ2-5, with D possibly being TRBD2 (7 bases). CDR1 PRHDT and CDR2 FYEKMQ come from the germline V gene (reference sequence). The CDR3 sequence is 14 residues long. The whole variable domain, filled in from reference TRBV13 and TRBJ2-5, reads AAGVIQSPRHLIKEKRETATLKCYPIPRHDTVYWYQQGPGQDPQFLISFYEKMQSDKGSIPDRFSAQQFSDYHSELNMSSLELGDSALYFCASSLGGLQETQYFGPGTRLLVL.

This chain connects TRBV5-6 to TRBJ1-2; possible D gene TRBD1, 5 bases. The CDR3 is 15 residues long. Trimming left V 1 base short and J 4 bases short, with 14 bases between. CDR1 SGHDT and CDR2 YYEEEE come from the germline V gene. The DNA of the CDR3 is TGTGCCAGCAGCTTGAGGGCAGGGTTAATCTATGGCTACACCTTC. Translated, it gives CASSLRAGLIYGYTF. Variable domain in full (rest from reference TRBV5-6 and TRBJ1-2): DAGVTQSPTHLIKTRGQQVTLRCSPKSGHDTVSWYQQALGQGPQFIFQYYEEEERQRGNFPDRFSGHQFPNYSSELNVNALLLGDSALYLCASSLRAGLIYGYTFGSGTRLTVV.

This chain links TRBV5-1 with TRBJ2-2; D is perhaps TRBD1 (6 bases). The CDR3 contains 16 residues. The germline CDR1 and CDR2 sequences are SGHRS and YFSETQ. The V gene lost 2 bases and the J gene lost 2 bases, with 13 bases spanning the gap. CDR3 residues: CASSFITGQNTGELFF. CDR3 nucleotides: TGCGCCAGCAGCTTCATCACGGGACAAAACACCGGGGAGCTGTTTTTT. The whole variable domain, filled in from reference TRBV5-1 and TRBJ2-2, reads KAGVTQTPRYLIKTRGQQVTLSCSPISGHRSVSWYQQTPGQGLQFLFEYFSETQRNKGNFPGRFSGRQFSNSRSEMNVSTLELGDSALYLCASSFITGQNTGELFFGEGSRLTVL.

V is TRBV9 and J is TRBJ2-1; the D gene is possibly TRBD2 (6 bases). Germline-derived CDR1 and CDR2 are SGDLS and YYNGEE. V shed 3 bases and J shed 4 bases, with 17 bases lying between them. The CDR3 sequence is 16 residues long. CDR3 residues: CASSATSGGEYNEQFF. The CDR3 DNA reads TGTGCCAGCAGCGCCACCAGCGGAGGGGAGTACAATGAGCAGTTCTTC.

The chain is built from TRBV6-1 and TRBJ1-4; D gene ambiguous. Trimming removed 4 bases at V and 3 bases at J, with 18 bases between. Germline CDR1 reads MNHNS; CDR2 reads SASEGT. The length of the CDR3 is 17 residues. The CDR3 DNA follows: TGTGCCAGCAGTGCCCAGTGGACGGGGTGGGCTAATGAAAAACTGTTTTTT. Translating gives CASSAQWTGWANEKLFF.

This clone was picked up a small number of times. The chain's CDR3 is CASSSGEGGEKLFF. CDR3 in DNA: TGTGCCAGCAGTTCGGGGGAGGGAGGGGAAAAACTGTTTTTT. The V call is TRBV6-5, the J call TRBJ1-4; weak D call: TRBD1 (5 bases). The CDR3 totals 14 residues. The ends were cut back, 4 bases at V and 8 bases at J, with 14 bases in the middle. CDR1 is MNHEY and CDR2 is SVGAGI in the germline V gene.

V is TRBV18 and J is TRBJ2-3, with 10 bases identical to TRBD2. Germline CDR1 reads KGHSH; CDR2 reads LQKENI. The CDR3 runs to 16 residues. V shed 1 base and J 4 bases; nucleotides not matched to a gene: 5. CDR3 in amino acids: CASSPRALAGSDTQYF. The CDR3 bases are TGTGCCAGCTCACCACGCGCACTAGCGGGGTCAGATACGCAGTATTTT. Full variable domain (outside the CDR3, taken from reference TRBV18 and TRBJ2-3): NAGVMQNPRHLVRRRGQEARLRCSPMKGHSHVYWYRQLPEEGLKFMVYLQKENIIDESGMPKERFSAEFPKEGPSILRIQQVVRGDSAAYFCASSPRALAGSDTQYFGPGTRLTVL.

The chain recombines TRBV4-2 with TRBJ1-2; 10 nucleotides align to TRBD1. This CDR3 region has 17 residues. CDR1 and CDR2 (germline): LGHNA, YNFKEQ. Unmatched junction bases numbered 9, after V lost 4 bases and J lost 1 base. CDR3 in amino acids: CASSRTRTGGDNYGYTF. The CDR3 bases are TGTGCCAGCAGCCGTACACGGACAGGGGGTGATAACTATGGCTACACCTTC.

The V call is TRBV18, the J call TRBJ2-2; D gene ambiguous. The CDR3 contains 11 residues. CDR1 and CDR2 (germline): KGHSH, LQKENI. Trimming took 6 bases from V and 5 from J, leaving 4 bases between them. The CDR3 region has the DNA TGTGCCAGCTCTCGGACCGGGGAGCTGTTTTTT. This encodes CASSRTGELFF. Supplemented by reference TRBV18 and TRBJ2-2, the full variable domain reads NAGVMQNPRHLVRRRGQEARLRCSPMKGHSHVYWYRQLPEEGLKFMVYLQKENIIDESGMPKERFSAEFPKEGPSILRIQQVVRGDSAAYFCASSRTGELFFGEGSRLTVL.

The chain couples TRBV6-5 to TRBJ2-2; TRBD1 might be the D (5 bases). Trimming left V 7 bases short and J 5 bases short, with 11 bases between. This CDR3 spans 13 amino acids. Germline V gives CDR1 MNHEY, CDR2 SVGAGI. CDR3: CASTAQGTGELFF. The CDR3 DNA reads TGTGCCAGCACTGCTCAGGGAACCGGGGAGCTGTTTTTT.

This clone showed up many times. V is TRBV6-4 and J is TRBJ2-1; 11 positions match TRBD1. The germline V gene has CDR1 MRHNA and CDR2 SNTAGT. The CDR3 consists of 16 residues. V lost 0 bases, J lost 8 bases, and 6 bases stayed unmatched. The CDR3 DNA reads TGTGCCAGCAGTGACTCGGGGACAGGGGGTACTGATGAGCAGTTCTTC. Its translation: CASSDSGTGGTDEQFF.

The rearrangement uses TRBV28 and TRBJ1-1; the match to TRBD1 covers 8 bases. The CDR3 totals 12 residues. J gave up 6 bases and V 5 bases, and 2 bases lay outside the gene matches. The germline CDR1 and CDR2 sequences are MDHEN and SYDVKM. This chain's CDR3 is CASSRTGSEAFF. CDR3 DNA: TGTGCCAGCAGTCGGACAGGGTCTGAAGCTTTCTTT.

The rearrangement links TRBV7-2 to TRBJ1-3; 8 bases are shared with TRBD1. J was trimmed by 9 bases and V by 2 bases; bases with no gene match: 12. The CDR3 runs to 16 residues. Looked up from germline, CDR1 is SGHTA and CDR2 is FQGNSA. CDR3: CASSLRQGPSRSTIYF. DNA for the CDR3: TGTGCCAGCAGCTTACGACAGGGGCCTTCGCGGAGCACCATATATTTT.

V usage is TRBV7-9 and J usage is TRBJ1-5, with D hard to call. The CDR3 has 16 residues. In germline, CDR1 is SEHNR, CDR2 FQNEAQ (reference sequence). V lost 3 bases to trimming and J lost 7 bases, with 19 bases between them. As DNA, the CDR3 is TGTGCCAGCAGCTTGCTGGTATCATCGGGGAGACAGCCCCAGCATTTT. This codes for CASSLLVSSGRQPQHF.

V and J are TRBV7-3 and TRBJ1-1, with 8 nucleotides matching TRBD1. Germline V gene data show CDR1 as SGHTA and CDR2 as FQGTGA. V was pared by 5 bases and J by 11 bases, with 16 bases of the junction left unmatched. The CDR3 is 15 residues long. The CDR3 sequence: CASSPPGTGVEGAFF. Here the CDR3 DNA reads TGTGCCAGCAGCCCCCCCGGGACAGGTGTCGAAGGGGCTTTCTTT.

The rearrangement links TRBV7-9 to TRBJ1-4; D gene unclear. V lost 4 bases and J lost 2, with 8 bases in between. This CDR3 is 14 amino acids long. Looked up from germline, CDR1 is SEHNR and CDR2 is FQNEAQ (reference sequence). CDR3 sequence: CASSSGFTNEKLFF. The CDR3 nucleotides read TGTGCCAGCAGCTCGGGTTTTACTAATGAAAAACTGTTTTTT. The full variable domain, completed using reference TRBV7-9 and TRBJ1-4, is DTGVSQNPRHKITKRGQNVTFRCDPISEHNRLYWYRQTLGQGPEFLTYFQNEAQLEKSRLLSDRFSAERPKGSFSTLEIQRTEQGDSAMYLCASSSGFTNEKLFFGSGTQLSVL.

The table lists this clone with a count of one. The rearrangement joins TRBV6-2 or TRBV6-3 to TRBJ1-5, with D hard to call. V gave up 2 bases and J gave up 6 bases, with 5 bases separating them. Per germline, CDR1 MNHEY and CDR2 SVGEGT. The CDR3 covers 12 residues. CDR3 nucleotide sequence: TGTGCCAGCAGTTACGAGTTTCAGCCCCAGCATTTT. It translates to CASSYEFQPQHF.

The J gene is TRBJ2-2, the V gene TRBV4-2; a weak D match, TRBD2 (5 bases). This CDR3 contains 14 residues. The V gene's germline CDR1 is LGHNA and CDR2 YNFKEQ. The ends were cut back, 0 bases at V and 6 bases at J, with 8 bases in the middle. The CDR3, as DNA: TGTGCCAGCAGCCAAGAACGGGGTGCCGGGGAGCTGTTTTTT. Translation gives CASSQERGAGELFF.

The chain carries TRBV11-3 and TRBJ2-2; D possibly corresponds to TRBD2 (6 bases). The CDR3 has 17 residues. The V gene's germline CDR1 is SGHNT and CDR2 YENEEA. Trimming cost V 5 bases and J 1 base, with 17 bases left between them. This chain's CDR3 is CASSPRGAGENTGELFF. CDR3 DNA sequence: TGTGCCAGCAGCCCTCGCGGGGCCGGGGAGAACACCGGGGAGCTGTTTTTT.

V usage is TRBV12-3 or TRBV12-4 and J usage is TRBJ1-1; 7 nucleotides agree with TRBD1. The CDR3 totals 12 residues. J lost 4 bases, V lost 5 bases, and 1 base had no gene match. The CDR3 here is CASSPGGTEAFF. The CDR3 DNA sequence: TGTGCCAGCAGTCCAGGGGGCACTGAAGCTTTCTTT.